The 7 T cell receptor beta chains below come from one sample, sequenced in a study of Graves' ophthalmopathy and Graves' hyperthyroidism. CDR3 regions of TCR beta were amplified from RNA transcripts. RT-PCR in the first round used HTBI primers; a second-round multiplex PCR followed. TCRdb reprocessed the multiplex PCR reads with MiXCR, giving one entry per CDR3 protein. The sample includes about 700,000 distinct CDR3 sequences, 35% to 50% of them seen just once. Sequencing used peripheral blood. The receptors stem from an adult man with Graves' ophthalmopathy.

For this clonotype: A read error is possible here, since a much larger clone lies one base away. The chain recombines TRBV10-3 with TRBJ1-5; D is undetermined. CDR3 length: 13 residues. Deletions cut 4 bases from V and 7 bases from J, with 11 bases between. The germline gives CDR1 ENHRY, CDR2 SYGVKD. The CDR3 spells CAISVNTNQPQHF. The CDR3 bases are TGTGCCATCAGTGTTAACACAAACCAGCCCCAGCATTTT.

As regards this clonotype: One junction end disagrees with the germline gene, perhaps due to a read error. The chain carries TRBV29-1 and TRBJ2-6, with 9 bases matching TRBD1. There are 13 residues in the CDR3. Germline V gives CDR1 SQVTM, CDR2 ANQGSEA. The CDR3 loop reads CSVSGQGMSTEAF. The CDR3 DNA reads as TGCAGCGTGAGCGGACAGGGGATGAGCACTGAAGCTTTC.

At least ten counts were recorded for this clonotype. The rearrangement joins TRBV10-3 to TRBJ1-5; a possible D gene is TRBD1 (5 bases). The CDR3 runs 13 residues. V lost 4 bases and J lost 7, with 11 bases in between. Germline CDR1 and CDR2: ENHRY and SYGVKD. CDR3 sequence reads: CAISAGWGQPQHF. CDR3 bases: TGTGCCATCAGTGCTGGATGGGGGCAGCCCCAGCATTTT.

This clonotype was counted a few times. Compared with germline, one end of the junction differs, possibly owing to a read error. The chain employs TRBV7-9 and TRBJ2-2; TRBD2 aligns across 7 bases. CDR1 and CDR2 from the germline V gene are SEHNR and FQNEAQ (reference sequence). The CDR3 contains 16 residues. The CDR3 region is CASSSAGVANTGELFF. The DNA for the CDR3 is TGCGCCAGCAGCTCTGCGGGGGTAGCGAACACCGGGGAGCTGTTTTTT.

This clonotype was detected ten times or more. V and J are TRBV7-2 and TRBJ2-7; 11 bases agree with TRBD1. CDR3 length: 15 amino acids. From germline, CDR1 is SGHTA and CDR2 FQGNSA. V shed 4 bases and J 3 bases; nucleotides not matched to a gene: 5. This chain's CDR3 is CASSSTGTGGYEQYF. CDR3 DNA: TGTGCCAGCAGCTCGACCGGGACAGGGGGCTACGAGCAGTACTTC.

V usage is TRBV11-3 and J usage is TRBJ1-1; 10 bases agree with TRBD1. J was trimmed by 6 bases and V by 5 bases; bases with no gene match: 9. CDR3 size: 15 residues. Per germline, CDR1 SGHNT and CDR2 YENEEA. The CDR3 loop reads CASSLRDRGGAEAFF. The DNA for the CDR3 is TGTGCCAGCAGCCTACGGGACAGGGGTGGGGCTGAAGCTTTCTTT.

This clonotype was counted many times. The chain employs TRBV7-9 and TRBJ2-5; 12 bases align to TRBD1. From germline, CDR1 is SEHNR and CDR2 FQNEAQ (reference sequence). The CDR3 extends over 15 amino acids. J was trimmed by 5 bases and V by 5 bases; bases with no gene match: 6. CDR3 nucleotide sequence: TGTGCCAGCAGCCCCGGGACAGGGGGCCAGGAGACCCAGTACTTC. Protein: CASSPGTGGQETQYF.